The source of this T cell receptor beta chain is a study of response to subunit inactivated influenza vaccine. TCRdb reprocessed the RT-PCR reads via MiXCR and lists one record per CDR3 protein. This table holds 650,000 to 700,000 distinct CDR3 sequences, 15% to 18% found once. With respect to this clonotype: Its antigen is as yet unknown.

Study-wide findings and caveats: Every seasonal influenza vaccination brings in few new T cells, the authors suggested.

The input for sequencing was PBMCs from blood, taken roughly 12 days after vaccination. The sequence derives from a man aged 45-65 years who received an inactivated influenza vaccine.

This CDR3 is CASSQGTVRSYEQYF. CDR3 bases: TGTGCCAGCAGCCAAGGGACAGTACGCTCCTACGAGCAGTACTTC. This chain links TRBV3-1 with TRBJ2-7; weak D call: TRBD1 (6 bases). This CDR3 has 15 amino acids. Germline V gene sequence: CDR1 LGHDT, CDR2 YNNKEL (reference sequence). V lost 1 base, J lost 0 bases, and 10 bases lay in between.